The 30 T cell receptor beta chains in this list originate from one sample, sequenced in a study of T cell clonality in common variable immunodeficiency. General study results and limits: Common variable immunodeficiency TCR beta sequences reportedly had fewer deletions and N-nucleotide insertions.

The antigens these receptors bind are not known. Repertoires were generated with immunoSEQ multiplex PCR, while TCRdb's copy carries only in-frame clones and drops some. This sample shows fewer than 40,000 clones and no singletons; around 5.9% rests with the ten largest. The sample was peripheral blood mononuclear cells. These receptors all come from a human donor with common variable immunodeficiency.

This clone was seen only a few times. The missing CDR3 end, 3 residues past where the read stops, is filled in from the germline J gene. This chain links TRBV18 with TRBJ2-3; TRBD2 agrees at 9 bases. Germline CDR1 is KGHSH and CDR2 is LQKENI. The trim removed 6 bases at V and 1 base at J, leaving 8 bases unmatched. The CDR3 consists of 16 residues. The CDR3 bases that were read are TGTGCCAGCTCCCAAGATAGCGGGGGCCGCACAGATACG. Translated, it gives CASSQDSGGRTDT. The CDR3, in full, reads CASSQDSGGRTDTQYF.

About this clone: The sequenced fragment ends 3 residues before the CDR3 boundary, so the rest is inferred from the germline J gene. This rearrangement joins TRBV19 to TRBJ1-6, with 7 bases that match TRBD1. Germline V gene lookup returns CDR1 LNHDA and CDR2 SQIVND (reference sequence). V dropped 5 bases and J dropped 4; count of bases not matched to a gene: 5. The CDR3 is 15 residues long. The CDR3 is CASSGGTAYNSPLHF. The sequenced CDR3 bases are TGTGCCAGTAGTGGTGGGACAGCATATAATTCACCC.

This clone was picked up many times. The CDR3 here is CASSTLRGQETQYF. The CDR3 bases that were read are TGTGCCAGCTCAACTCTGCGGGGCCAAGAGACC. V is TRBV18 and J is TRBJ2-5; possible D gene TRBD2, 6 bases. The read terminates 3 residues before the CDR3 end, so the remaining end is supplied by the germline J gene. CDR1 and CDR2 from the germline V gene are KGHSH and LQKENI. The length of the CDR3 is 14 residues. The ends were cut back, 5 bases at V and 1 base at J, with 11 bases in the middle.

The table lists this clone with a few counts. Read data end 3 residues before the CDR3 end; the end is taken from the germline J gene. Other nucleotide sequences in the sample specify the same CDR3. The chain recombines TRBV18 with TRBJ1-1; perhaps TRBD1 as D (5 bases). Per germline, CDR1 KGHSH and CDR2 LQKENI. CDR3 size: 13 residues. With 1 base removed from V and 3 bases from J, the gap between germline ends came to 6 bases. The CDR3 bases that were read are TGTGCCAGCTCACCACGGGGGGACACTGAA. Translated: CASSPRGDTE. In full, the CDR3 is CASSPRGDTEAFF.

This clone was found a few times. The read ends 3 residues shy of where the CDR3 ends; the end is completed using the germline J gene. This chain connects TRBV18 to TRBJ1-2; maybe TRBD1 (5 bases). The CDR3 totals 14 residues. Trimming took off 6 bases at V and 3 bases at J, with 14 bases between the two ends. Germline V lookup: CDR1 KGHSH, CDR2 LQKENI. CDR3 DNA (partial): TGTGCCAGCTCCCAGAATCAGGGAGACTATGGC. This sequence encodes CASSQNQGDYG. The CDR3, in full, reads CASSQNQGDYGYTF. The whole variable domain, remainder taken from reference TRBV18 and TRBJ1-2, is NAGVMQNPRHLVRRRGQEARLRCSPMKGHSHVYWYRQLPEEGLKFMVYLQKENIIDESGMPKERFSAEFPKEGPSILRIQQVVRGDSAAYFCASSQNQGDYGYTFGSGTRLTVV.

There are many counts of this clone. Sequencing ends 3 residues short of the CDR3 end; the germline J gene provides the rest. The chain recombines TRBV18 with TRBJ2-7, with 11 positions matching TRBD1. Losses at the gene ends were 1 base for V and 2 bases for J; bases not matched to a gene: 1. Germline CDR1 is KGHSH and CDR2 is LQKENI. The CDR3 has 15 residues. Partial CDR3 DNA: TGTGCCAGCTCACCACAGGGACAGGGGGCCTACGAG. Protein product: CASSPQGQGAYE. The full CDR3 reads CASSPQGQGAYEQYF.

Remarks on this clone: Read coverage stops 3 residues before the CDR3 terminus; the germline J gene supplies the remainder. J is TRBJ2-3 and V is TRBV5-1; tentative D call: TRBD1 (5 bases). V was pared by 9 bases and J by 1 base, with 15 bases between. CDR1 and CDR2 (germline): SGHRS, YFSETQ. This CDR3 contains 14 residues. This chain's CDR3 is CATSPDTGTDTQYF. Partial CDR3 DNA: TGCGCCACCTCGCCGGACACAGGCACAGATACG.

This clone was detected only a few times. Read coverage stops 3 residues before the CDR3 terminus; the germline J gene supplies the remainder. The chain couples TRBV6-1 to TRBJ1-5; 9 nucleotides line up with TRBD1. Germline CDR1 reads MNHNS; CDR2 reads SASEGT. J lost 0 bases, V lost 4 bases, and 1 base had no gene match. This CDR3 has 15 residues. CDR3 bases read: TGTGCCAGCAGTGGACAGGGGGTTAGCAATCAGCCC. Its translation: CASSGQGVSNQP. The whole CDR3 reads CASSGQGVSNQPQHF.

This clone was observed many times. The read halts 3 residues ahead of the CDR3 end, with the missing end drawn from the germline J gene. The chain has TRBV6-2 or TRBV6-3 and TRBJ1-2; 8 positions match TRBD1. CDR3 length: 15 amino acids. Germline loops: CDR1 MNHEY, CDR2 SVGEGT. The CDR3 here is CASSYGSGGSGGYTF. CDR3 DNA (partial): TGTGCCAGCAGTTACGGTTCAGGGGGCTCGGGAGGC.

Details on this clone: The CDR3 goes on 3 residues after the read ends, and that part is filled in from the germline J gene. J is TRBJ1-2 and V is TRBV7-6, with TRBD1 as a possible D gene (6 bases). CDR1 is SGHVS, CDR2 FNYEAQ, per germline. The germline V and J ends were trimmed by 5 bases and 2 bases, with 18 bases remaining between them. The CDR3 loop spans 16 amino acids. Incomplete CDR3 DNA: TGTGCCAGCAGCCATTTCGCACAGGGAGGGAACTATGGC. Translated, it gives CASSHFAQGGNYG. The entire CDR3 protein is CASSHFAQGGNYGYTF.

This clone has just a few counts. The read ends 3 residues shy of where the CDR3 ends; the end is completed using the germline J gene. The rearrangement joins TRBV19 to TRBJ1-5; 7 bases fit TRBD1. Germline lookup yields CDR1 LNHDA and CDR2 SQIVND (reference sequence). The CDR3 extends over 13 amino acids. Trimming removed 6 bases from V and 4 bases from J; junction bases left unmatched: 3. The covered CDR3 bases are TGTGCCAGTAGCCAGACAGGGAATCAGCCC. This translates into CASSQTGNQP. The CDR3, in full, reads CASSQTGNQPQHF.

In this sample, this clone turned up many times. The read falls 3 residues short of the CDR3 end, and the missing part is taken from the germline J gene. The rearrangement links TRBV30 to TRBJ2-7, with 9 bases identical to TRBD1. CDR3 length equals 15 residues. With 3 bases clipped from V and 4 bases from J, the junction kept 10 bases outside the gene matches. The germline V gene has CDR1 GTSNPN and CDR2 SVGIG (reference sequence). The CDR3 sequence: CAWRAPGQGGYEQYF. The DNA read from the CDR3 is TGTGCCTGGAGGGCACCGGGACAGGGAGGATACGAG. Drawing the rest from reference TRBV30 and TRBJ2-7, the complete variable domain is SQTIHQWPATLVQPVGSPLSLECTVEGTSNPNLYWYRQAAGRGLQLLFYSVGIGQISSEVPQNLSASRPQDRQFILSSKKLLLSDSGFYLCAWRAPGQGGYEQYFGPGTRLTVT.

This CDR3 is CASSSTTGTNTEAFF. CDR3 DNA, as far as it was read: TGTGCCAGTAGCAGCACAACAGGGACGAACACTGAA. The chain uses TRBV19 and TRBJ1-1, with D possibly being TRBD1 (6 bases). Read data end 3 residues before the CDR3 end; the end is taken from the germline J gene. Trimming removed 6 bases from V and 1 base from J, with 15 bases in between. The CDR3 is made up of 15 amino acids. Germline loops: CDR1 LNHDA, CDR2 SQIVND (reference sequence).

This clone was seen more than once but under ten times. Sequencing ends 3 residues short of the CDR3 end; the germline J gene provides the rest. The J gene is TRBJ2-5, the V gene TRBV19, with 7 bases fitting TRBD2. Per the germline V gene, CDR1 is LNHDA and CDR2 is SQIVND (reference sequence). This CDR3 is built from 16 residues. The V segment lost 3 bases and the J segment 3 bases; nucleotides outside the gene matches: 10. The CDR3 sequence is CASSISGGGVKETQYF. The CDR3 DNA, read in part, is TGTGCCAGTAGTATTTCGGGTGGGGGGGTTAAAGAGACC.

The covered CDR3 bases are TGTGCCAGTAGTCTCCGAGGGGCAGGGGCAGAGACC. This encodes CASSLRGAGAET. In full, the CDR3 reads CASSLRGAGAETQYF. The genes are TRBV19 and TRBJ2-5; maybe TRBD1 (6 bases). The missing CDR3 end, 3 residues past where the read stops, is filled in from the germline J gene. V dropped 5 bases and J dropped 4 bases, with 17 bases sitting between them. The CDR3 has 15 amino acids. In germline, CDR1 is LNHDA, CDR2 SQIVND (reference sequence). Full variable domain (outside the CDR3, taken from reference TRBV19 and TRBJ2-5): DGGITQSPKYLFRKEGQNVTLSCEQNLNHDAMYWYRQDPGQGLRLIYYSQIVNDFQKGDIAEGYSVSREKKESFPLTVTSAQKNPTAFYLCASSLRGAGAETQYFGPGTRLLVL.

On this clone: The read gets to within 3 residues of the CDR3 end, and the germline J gene fills in the rest. The rearrangement links TRBV30 to TRBJ2-2; TRBD1 aligns across 11 bases. J was trimmed by 6 bases and V by 4 bases; bases with no gene match: 10. Looked up from germline, CDR1 is GTSNPN and CDR2 is SVGIG (reference sequence). This CDR3 comprises 16 residues. The CDR3 is CAWTGRGQGEAGELFF. CDR3 DNA (partial): TGTGCCTGGACAGGGCGGGGACAGGGGGAGGCCGGGGAG. The variable domain in full, completed from reference TRBV30 and TRBJ2-2, reads SQTIHQWPATLVQPVGSPLSLECTVEGTSNPNLYWYRQAAGRGLQLLFYSVGIGQISSEVPQNLSASRPQDRQFILSSKKLLLSDSGFYLCAWTGRGQGEAGELFFGEGSRLTVL.

On this clone: The read halts 3 residues ahead of the CDR3 end, with the missing end drawn from the germline J gene. The chain couples TRBV2 to TRBJ2-1, with a tentative D call TRBD1 (6 bases). This CDR3 comprises 13 residues. V was clipped by 6 bases and J by 6 bases, with 12 bases between them. Germline CDR1 is SNHLY and CDR2 is FYNNEI. The CDR3 bases that were read are TGTGCCAGCAGCTCTACAGGGAGCAATGAG. Translation: CASSSTGSNE. From start to end, the CDR3 is CASSSTGSNEQFF. Complete variable domain (other parts from reference TRBV2 and TRBJ2-1): EPEVTQTPSHQVTQMGQEVILRCVPISNHLYFYWYRQILGQKVEFLVSFYNNEISEKSEIFDDQFSVERPDGSNFTLKIRSTKLEDSAMYFCASSSTGSNEQFFGPGTRLTVL.

In this sample, this clone turned up a few times. The read is 3 residues too short to cover the CDR3 end, so that end is filled in from the germline J gene. The chain couples TRBV7-9 to TRBJ1-2, with D tentatively TRBD1 (6 bases). Germline assignment: CDR1 SEHNR and CDR2 FQNEAQ (reference sequence). This CDR3 region has 12 residues. The germline V and J ends were trimmed by 6 bases and 6 bases, with 11 bases remaining between them. The CDR3 reads CASSWEGDGYTF. CDR3 DNA, as far as it was read: TGTGCCAGCAGTTGGGAGGGGGATGGC.

In regard to this clone: The sequenced fragment ends 3 residues before the CDR3 boundary, so the rest is inferred from the germline J gene. The chain is built from TRBV20-1 and TRBJ1-1, with no clear D. The CDR3 totals 14 residues. V was trimmed by 0 bases and J by 6 bases, leaving 14 bases between them. CDR1 and CDR2 (germline): DFQATT, SNEGSKA (reference sequence). The DNA read from the CDR3 is TGCAGTGCTAGAGATCCAGATCAAGGTGCTGAA. The encoded protein is CSARDPDQGAE. The full-length CDR3 reads as CSARDPDQGAEAFF.

This clone was recorded many times. The read stops 3 residues short of the end of the CDR3; the missing end is completed from the germline J gene. The V gene is TRBV18, the J gene TRBJ1-1, with D unclear. With 3 bases removed from V and 1 base from J, the gap between germline ends came to 9 bases. This CDR3 region has 14 residues. Germline V gene lookup returns CDR1 KGHSH and CDR2 LQKENI. CDR3 bases read: TGTGCCAGCTCACCCAATAAAGGGAACACTGAA. It specifies CASSPNKGNTE. The entire CDR3 protein reads CASSPNKGNTEAFF. The full variable domain, completed using reference TRBV18 and TRBJ1-1, is NAGVMQNPRHLVRRRGQEARLRCSPMKGHSHVYWYRQLPEEGLKFMVYLQKENIIDESGMPKERFSAEFPKEGPSILRIQQVVRGDSAAYFCASSPNKGNTEAFFGQGTRLTVV.

This clone was found many times. From the germline J gene comes the end of the CDR3, since the read stops 3 residues before it. This chain uses TRBV7-2 with TRBJ1-5, with a tentative D call TRBD1 (6 bases). CDR1 is SGHTA and CDR2 is FQGNSA in the germline V gene. The CDR3 runs to 15 residues. Trimming left V 5 bases short and J 7 bases short, with 18 bases between. CDR3 sequence reads: CASSRDTGYGQPQHF. Partial CDR3 DNA: TGTGCCAGCAGCCGAGATACAGGGTACGGCCAGCCC.

This clone turned up a few times. Read sequence stops 3 residues before the CDR3 end, and the germline J gene provides the missing end. The gene calls are TRBV7-3 and TRBJ2-3; D might be TRBD2 (7 bases). This CDR3 region has 16 residues. Germline loops: CDR1 SGHTA, CDR2 FQGTGA. V dropped 5 bases and J dropped 4 bases, with 19 bases sitting between them. The CDR3 here is CASSLNVGGAADTQYF. The sequenced CDR3 bases are TGTGCCAGCAGCCTTAATGTGGGGGGGGCCGCAGATACG.

Note on this clone: Read data end 3 residues before the CDR3 end; the end is taken from the germline J gene. Different DNA sequences within this sample yield the same CDR3. The gene calls are TRBV18 and TRBJ1-5, with 8 bases aligning to TRBD1. The germline V gene encodes CDR1 KGHSH and CDR2 LQKENI. The CDR3 totals 15 residues. V trimming: 5 bases; J trimming: 7 bases; junction bases outside the gene matches: 10. The CDR3 DNA, read in part, is TGTGCCAGCTCAAACAACGCAGGGGGCGGCCAGCCC. Its translation is CASSNNAGGGQP. The complete CDR3 reads CASSNNAGGGQPQHF.

The table lists this clone with many counts. The CDR3 region is CASSYGQGADGYTF. The CDR3 bases that were read are TGCGCCAGCAGCTACGGACAGGGGGCGGATGGC. The rearrangement links TRBV5-1 to TRBJ1-2, with TRBD1 matching 11 bases. The CDR3 end is not reached by the read, which stops 3 residues before it; the germline J gene fills it in. Germline-derived CDR1 and CDR2 are SGHRS and YFSETQ. The CDR3 has 14 amino acids. With 3 bases clipped from V and 6 bases from J, the junction kept 4 bases outside the gene matches.

This clone showed up just a few times. Read coverage stops 3 residues before the CDR3 terminus; the germline J gene supplies the remainder. The rearrangement uses TRBV7-9 and TRBJ1-3, with D unclear. The CDR3 is 15 amino acids. V gave up 4 bases and J gave up 4 bases, with 14 bases separating them. The germline CDR1 and CDR2 sequences are SEHNR and FQNEAQ (reference sequence). CDR3 DNA (partial): TGTGCCAGCAGCTCCGAAGGAGGGCAAGGAAACACC. Residues: CASSSEGGQGNT. The full CDR3 is CASSSEGGQGNTIYF.

At least ten counts were recorded for this clone. The observed sequence ends 3 residues before the CDR3 terminus, with the missing tail filled in from the germline J gene. The chain has TRBV5-1 and TRBJ2-3; D is unclear. V was cut by 0 bases and J by 3 bases, with 8 bases left in between. CDR1 and CDR2 from the germline V gene are SGHRS and YFSETQ. This CDR3 contains 14 residues. The CDR3 spells CASSLGQETDTQYF. Incomplete CDR3 DNA: TGCGCCAGCAGCTTGGGGCAGGAGACAGATACG.

Concerning this clone itself: Read sequence stops 3 residues before the CDR3 end, and the germline J gene provides the missing end. The chain has TRBV30 and TRBJ2-5; 9 bases align to TRBD1. In germline, CDR1 is GTSNPN, CDR2 SVGIG (reference sequence). The trim removed 3 bases at V and 1 base at J, leaving 15 bases unmatched. The CDR3 length is 18 residues. Here the CDR3 reads CAWRMGLPGQGSQETQYF. The part of the CDR3 DNA that was read is TGTGCCTGGAGAATGGGGCTTCCGGGACAGGGATCCCAAGAGACC.

This clone turned up a few times. The read terminates 3 residues before the CDR3 end, so the remaining end is supplied by the germline J gene. This chain links TRBV5-1 with TRBJ2-2; TRBD2 aligns across 7 bases. V trimming: 1 base; J trimming: 2 bases; junction bases outside the gene matches: 8. The CDR3 is 17 amino acids. Germline V lookup: CDR1 SGHRS, CDR2 YFSETQ. CDR3 bases read: TGCGCCAGCAGCTTGAATTTTCTAGCGGAAAACACCGGGGAG. Translating gives CASSLNFLAENTGE. The full CDR3 reads CASSLNFLAENTGELFF.

CDR3 DNA (partial): TGCAGCGTTCGGGGGGCCCGTATGGGTGAG. Its protein is CSVRGARMGE. The full CDR3 protein reads CSVRGARMGEQFF. V is TRBV29-1 and J is TRBJ2-1, with D maybe TRBD2 (7 bases). The DNA ends 3 residues before the CDR3 does, and the rest of the CDR3 is filled in from the germline J gene. The CDR3 length is 13 residues. Per germline, CDR1 SQVTM and CDR2 ANQGSEA. With 5 bases removed from V and 9 bases from J, the gap between germline ends came to 17 bases.

Points on this clone: The sequence runs out 3 residues before the end of the CDR3; the remainder is reconstructed from the germline J gene. The chain employs TRBV19 and TRBJ2-7; D may be TRBD2 (6 bases). The V gene lost 3 bases and the J gene lost 2 bases, with 14 bases spanning the gap. CDR1 is LNHDA and CDR2 is SQIVND in the germline V gene (reference sequence). The CDR3 totals 15 residues. Incomplete CDR3 DNA: TGTGCCAGTAGTATTTCGCGGGGTCGAACCTACGAG. The encoded protein is CASSISRGRTYE. The entire CDR3 protein is CASSISRGRTYEQYF.